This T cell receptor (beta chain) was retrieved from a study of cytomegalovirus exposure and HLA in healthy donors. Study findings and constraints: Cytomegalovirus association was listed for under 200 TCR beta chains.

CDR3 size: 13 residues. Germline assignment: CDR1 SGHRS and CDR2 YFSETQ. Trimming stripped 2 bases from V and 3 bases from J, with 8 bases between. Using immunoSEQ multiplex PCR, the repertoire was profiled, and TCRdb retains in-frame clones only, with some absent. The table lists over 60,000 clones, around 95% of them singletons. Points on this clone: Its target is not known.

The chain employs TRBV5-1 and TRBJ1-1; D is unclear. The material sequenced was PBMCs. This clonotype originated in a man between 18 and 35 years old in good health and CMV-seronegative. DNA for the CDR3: TGCGCCAGCAGCTTAACAGTGGACACTGAAGCTTTCTTT. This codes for CASSLTVDTEAFF.